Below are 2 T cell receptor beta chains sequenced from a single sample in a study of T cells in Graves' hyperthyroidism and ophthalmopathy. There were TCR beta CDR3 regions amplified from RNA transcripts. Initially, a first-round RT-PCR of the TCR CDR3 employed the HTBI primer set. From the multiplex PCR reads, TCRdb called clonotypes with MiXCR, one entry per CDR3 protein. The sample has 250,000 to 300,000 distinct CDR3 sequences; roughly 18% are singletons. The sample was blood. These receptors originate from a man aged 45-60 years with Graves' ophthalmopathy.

CDR3 nucleotide sequence: TGTGCCATCAGTACCAGGGGGCTAGGGACAGATACGCAGTATTTT. The encoded protein is CAISTRGLGTDTQYF. The chain carries TRBV10-3 and TRBJ2-3; 8 positions match TRBD1. Trimming at V came to 5 bases and at J to 3 bases, leaving 7 bases not matched to a gene. CDR3 length: 15 amino acids. CDR1 and CDR2 from the germline V gene are ENHRY and SYGVKD.

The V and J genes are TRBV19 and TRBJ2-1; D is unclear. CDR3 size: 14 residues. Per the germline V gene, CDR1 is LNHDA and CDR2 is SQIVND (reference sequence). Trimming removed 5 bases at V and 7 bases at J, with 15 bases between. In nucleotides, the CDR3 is TGTGCCAGTAGTCCCTATGGTCTACCGAATGAGCAGTTCTTC. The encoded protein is CASSPYGLPNEQFF.